Following are 31 T cell receptor beta chains from one sample sequenced in a study of patients and donors after allogeneic stem cell transplantation. Each CDR3 protein is one row after TCRdb ran MiXCR on the RT-PCR reads. This table holds around 90,000 distinct CDR3 sequences, around 48% found once. Sequenced material: blood, either unsorted or a sorted T cell fraction (not recorded which). The receptor source for this set is a human donor who was either an allogeneic HSCT recipient or a stem cell or donor lymphocyte infusion donor (not recorded which). It is not recorded whose cells these are; they may come from a transplant donor.

V and J are TRBV7-9 and TRBJ1-1; a weak D match, TRBD1 (5 bases). From germline, CDR1 is SEHNR and CDR2 FQNEAQ (reference sequence). This CDR3 has 13 amino acids. V was clipped by 2 bases and J by 4 bases, with 8 bases between them. This chain's CDR3 is CASSLNRGTEAFF. DNA of the CDR3: TGTGCCAGCAGCTTAAATAGGGGCACTGAAGCTTTCTTT.

This clonotype has just a few counts. This rearrangement joins TRBV7-9 to TRBJ1-6; 7 nucleotides line up with TRBD1. Unmatched junction bases numbered 6, after V lost 5 bases and J lost 5 bases. Germline V gene lookup returns CDR1 SEHNR and CDR2 FQNEAQ (reference sequence). The CDR3 is 15 amino acids. CDR3 region: CASSQTGQNNSPLHF. The CDR3 DNA reads TGTGCCAGCAGCCAAACGGGACAGAATAATTCACCCCTCCACTTT.

The J gene is TRBJ1-1, the V gene TRBV4-2; TRBD1 matches 7 bases. CDR3 length: 15 amino acids. Per the germline V gene, CDR1 is LGHNA and CDR2 is YNFKEQ. Trimming took 3 bases from V and 3 from J; bases not matched to a gene: 7. CDR3 sequence: CASSQATGSDTEAFF. The CDR3 DNA reads TGTGCCAGCAGCCAGGCGACAGGGTCGGACACTGAAGCTTTCTTT.

The table lists this clonotype with a few counts. This chain links TRBV7-8 with TRBJ1-2; D perhaps matches TRBD1 (6 bases). The CDR3 contains 12 residues. The germline V gene encodes CDR1 SGHVS and CDR2 FQNEAQ. V was clipped by 6 bases and J by 8 bases, with 13 bases between them. The CDR3 bases are TGTGCCAGCAGTTCGGACAGTAACGGCTACACCTTC. This codes for CASSSDSNGYTF.

The chain employs TRBV28 and TRBJ1-4; 7 bases are a match to TRBD1. The CDR3 consists of 15 residues. Germline CDR1 MDHEN, CDR2 SYDVKM. After removal of 4 bases from V and 6 bases from J, the junction contained 8 bases not matched to a gene. DNA for the CDR3: TGTGCCAGCAGTTCAAGACAGGGCCTTTATGAAAAACTGTTTTTT. Its translation: CASSSRQGLYEKLFF.

This chain joins TRBV7-2 and TRBJ1-1; the match to TRBD1 covers 10 bases. CDR1 SGHTA and CDR2 FQGNSA come from the germline V gene. CDR3 length: 14 residues. The V gene end was trimmed by 5 bases and the J gene end by 4 bases; junction bases not matched to a gene: 4. In nucleotides, the CDR3 is TGTGCCAGCAGCCCTTGGACAGGGGGCACTGAAGCTTTCTTT. As protein: CASSPWTGGTEAFF. Drawing the rest from reference TRBV7-2 and TRBJ1-1, the complete variable domain is GAGVSQSPSNKVTEKGKDVELRCDPISGHTALYWYRQSLGQGLEFLIYFQGNSAPDKSGLPSDRFSAERTGGSVSTLTIQRTQQEDSAVYLCASSPWTGGTEAFFGQGTRLTVV.

The chain has TRBV29-1 and TRBJ2-4, with 9 bases identical to TRBD2. In germline, CDR1 is SQVTM, CDR2 ANQGSEA. Losses at the gene ends were 6 bases for V and 2 bases for J; bases not matched to a gene: 8. The CDR3 consists of 15 residues. CDR3 nucleotide sequence: TGCAGCGTCTTAGCGGGAGTGATATCCAAAAACATTCAGTACTTC. It translates to CSVLAGVISKNIQYF.

This clonotype has more than one count but fewer than ten. The V and J genes are TRBV15 and TRBJ1-6; no firm D call. CDR1 and CDR2 from the germline V gene are LNHNV and YYDKDF (reference sequence). This CDR3 has 17 residues. Between the trimmed V and J ends, which lost 5 bases and 0 bases, there was a span of 14 bases. The CDR3 region is CATSLGQASSYNSPLHF. Written as DNA, the CDR3 is TGTGCCACCAGCCTAGGGCAGGCGAGCTCCTATAATTCACCCCTCCACTTT.

The V call is TRBV5-1, the J call TRBJ1-1; 10 bases fit TRBD1. The V segment lost 1 base and the J segment 0 bases; nucleotides outside the gene matches: 9. The CDR3 sequence is 18 residues long. In germline, CDR1 is SGHRS, CDR2 YFSETQ. CDR3 loop: CASSLHGTGVGMNTEAFF. Written as DNA, the CDR3 is TGCGCCAGCAGCTTGCACGGGACAGGGGTTGGGATGAACACTGAAGCTTTCTTT.

This chain joins TRBV6-2 or TRBV6-3 and TRBJ1-1; unclear D gene. The CDR3 covers 15 residues. CDR1 and CDR2 from the germline V gene are MNHEY and SVGEGT. V lost 4 bases, J lost 0 bases, and 12 bases lay in between. CDR3 bases: TGTGCCAGCAGTTTCGGGGAGTTGATGAACACTGAAGCTTTCTTT. Translating it yields CASSFGELMNTEAFF.

The CDR3 DNA sequence: TGTGCCAGCAGTTTGTCTTATGGTCAGCCCCAGCATTTT. It specifies CASSLSYGQPQHF. This chain joins TRBV7-3 and TRBJ1-5; D remains ambiguous. Trimming stripped 6 bases from V and 6 bases from J, with 12 bases between. Germline CDR1 reads SGHTA; CDR2 reads FQGTGA. The length of the CDR3 is 13 residues.

This clonotype was observed a few times. The chain's CDR3 is CANQGGSLMNTEAFF. The CDR3 bases are TGTGCCAACCAGGGGGGGTCCTTAATGAACACTGAAGCTTTCTTT. The chain is built from TRBV28 and TRBJ1-1, with 7 bases matching TRBD1. The CDR3 sequence is 15 residues long. V was clipped by 10 bases and J by 0 bases; unmatched bases: 11. From germline, CDR1 is MDHEN and CDR2 SYDVKM.

This clonotype was counted between two and nine times. The chain recombines TRBV15 with TRBJ1-5, with D unresolved. The CDR3 runs to 16 residues. Germline V gene lookup returns CDR1 LNHNV and CDR2 YYDKDF (reference sequence). Trimming shortened V by 0 bases and J by 4 bases, and 13 bases separated the two germline ends. The CDR3 reads CATSRDWQSENQPQHF. The CDR3 region has the DNA TGTGCCACCAGCAGAGATTGGCAGTCTGAGAATCAGCCCCAGCATTTT.

The chain combines TRBV7-2 with TRBJ2-1; 10 bases are shared with TRBD2. The CDR3 spans 15 residues. Germline loops: CDR1 SGHTA, CDR2 FQGNSA. J was trimmed by 8 bases and V by 1 base; bases with no gene match: 5. The CDR3: CASSLVTAGGYEQFF. Written as DNA, the CDR3 is TGTGCCAGCAGCTTAGTTACAGCGGGAGGGTATGAGCAGTTCTTC.

Ten or more counts support this clonotype. The chain combines TRBV29-1 with TRBJ2-7; 8 bases are shared with TRBD2. The CDR3 totals 13 residues. V was clipped by 5 bases and J by 6 bases; unmatched bases: 9. From germline, CDR1 is SQVTM and CDR2 ANQGSEA. The CDR3 spells CSVNSGIQGEQYF. The CDR3 DNA sequence: TGCAGCGTTAATAGCGGGATACAGGGCGAGCAGTACTTC.

The chain uses TRBV7-8 and TRBJ1-5; D is perhaps TRBD1 (6 bases). The germline V gene encodes CDR1 SGHVS and CDR2 FQNEAQ. With 8 bases removed from V and 0 bases from J, the gap between germline ends came to 17 bases. This CDR3 is built from 16 residues. The CDR3 DNA reads TGTGCCAGCGGTCGGACAGCCTTAATTAGCAATCAGCCCCAGCATTTT. It encodes CASGRTALISNQPQHF.

The genes are TRBV28 and TRBJ2-4; D is ambiguous. The V gene's germline CDR1 is MDHEN and CDR2 SYDVKM. The CDR3 sequence is 15 residues long. Trimming removed 5 bases at V and 0 bases at J, with 11 bases between. The CDR3 DNA reads TGTGCCAGCAGTACCACGGAGTTAGCCAAAAACATTCAGTACTTC. It is translated as CASSTTELAKNIQYF.

This sequence joins TRBV10-3 and TRBJ1-6; tentatively, D is TRBD1 (5 bases). The germline V and J ends were trimmed by 3 bases and 10 bases, with 13 bases remaining between them. This CDR3 comprises 14 residues. Germline CDR1 is ENHRY and CDR2 is SYGVKD. The CDR3 nucleotides read TGTGCCATCAGTGATGGTCCGAGGGGCTCACCCCTCCACTTT. Amino acid sequence: CAISDGPRGSPLHF.

The chain recombines TRBV5-1 with TRBJ2-1; D not certain. With 5 bases removed from V and 14 bases from J, the gap between germline ends came to 14 bases. CDR3 length equals 11 residues. Germline lookup yields CDR1 SGHRS and CDR2 YFSETQ. CDR3 amino acids: CASSSDSSEFF. DNA for the CDR3: TGCGCCAGCAGTTCGGATAGCTCCGAGTTCTTC.

J is TRBJ1-6 and V is TRBV6-5, with 7 bases identical to TRBD1. CDR1 is MNHEY, CDR2 SVGAGI, per germline. The CDR3 contains 16 residues. V was clipped by 4 bases and J by 7 bases; unmatched bases: 10. The CDR3 spells CASSSLGTDRNSPLHF. In DNA, the CDR3 is TGTGCCAGCAGTTCACTCGGGACAGATAGGAATTCACCCCTCCACTTT.

This clonotype appeared a few times. A read error may produce the germline difference seen at one junction end. This chain links TRBV5-1 with TRBJ1-1; D is unresolved. The CDR3 is made up of 16 amino acids. Germline V lookup: CDR1 SGHRS, CDR2 YFSETQ. The DNA of the CDR3 is TGCGCCAGCAGCCTGGGCGCAGGCCCCTCGAACCCTGAAGCTTTCTTT. This sequence encodes CASSLGAGPSNPEAFF.

This clonotype was found a few times. The V call is TRBV12-3 or TRBV12-4, the J call TRBJ1-4; a possible D gene is TRBD1 (5 bases). CDR3 size: 16 residues. Between the trimmed V and J ends, which lost 5 bases and 6 bases, there was a span of 19 bases. The CDR3 loop is CASSDAGGKPYEKLFF. The CDR3 nucleotides read TGTGCCAGCAGTGACGCGGGGGGGAAACCCTATGAAAAACTGTTTTTT.

This clonotype was found once. The genes are TRBV5-1 and TRBJ1-5, with TRBD1 matching 8 bases. Per germline, CDR1 SGHRS and CDR2 YFSETQ. The CDR3 consists of 17 residues. The junction had 10 bases not matched to a gene; V was cut back by 0 bases and J by 5 bases. The CDR3 sequence is CASSLGFLTGADQPQHF. CDR3 in DNA: TGCGCCAGCAGCTTGGGCTTTTTGACAGGGGCGGATCAGCCCCAGCATTTT.

This clonotype was recorded a few times. The chain joins TRBV2 to TRBJ1-2, with 8 bases fitting TRBD1. CDR1 is SNHLY and CDR2 is FYNNEI in the germline V gene. CDR3 length: 16 residues. Trimming removed 0 bases from V and 7 bases from J; junction bases left unmatched: 10. The chain's CDR3 is CASSEALRQGAVGYTF. The CDR3, as DNA: TGTGCCAGCAGTGAAGCGCTTCGGCAGGGGGCTGTTGGCTACACCTTC.

The table lists this clonotype with a few counts. V gene TRBV6-5 combines with J gene TRBJ1-5, with D possibly TRBD1 on 5 matching bases. V shed 2 bases and J shed 9 bases, with 17 bases lying between them. The germline gives CDR1 MNHEY, CDR2 SVGAGI. The CDR3 has 15 amino acids. The CDR3 loop reads CASSYTGGFGGPQHF. As DNA, the CDR3 is TGTGCCAGCAGTTACACCGGCGGATTCGGGGGGCCCCAGCATTTT.

This clonotype was seen a handful of times. The CDR3: CASSLGQVSNQPQHF. As DNA, the CDR3 is TGTGCCAGCAGTTTAGGGCAGGTTAGCAATCAGCCCCAGCATTTT. The chain carries TRBV28 and TRBJ1-5; no firm D call. The V gene lost 2 bases and the J gene lost 0 bases, with 8 bases spanning the gap. This CDR3 has 15 residues. Germline V CDR1 and CDR2: MDHEN, SYDVKM.

The chain links TRBV28 to TRBJ1-4; the D is unclear. This CDR3 contains 14 residues. V was clipped by 3 bases and J by 8 bases, with 13 bases between them. Germline V CDR1 and CDR2: MDHEN, SYDVKM. The CDR3 here is CASSFRSDGEKLFF. CDR3 nucleotide sequence: TGTGCCAGCAGTTTTAGGTCTGATGGGGAAAAACTGTTTTTT.

The table lists this clonotype with a few counts. J is TRBJ1-4 and V is TRBV20-1; TRBD1 might be the D (5 bases). V gave up 0 bases and J gave up 7 bases, with 12 bases separating them. The CDR3 is 14 residues long. Germline assignment: CDR1 DFQATT and CDR2 SNEGSKA (reference sequence). The CDR3 sequence is CSARDGGGREKLFF. The DNA of the CDR3 is TGCAGTGCTAGAGATGGGGGAGGACGTGAAAAACTGTTTTTT.

The chain uses TRBV29-1 and TRBJ1-1, with D tentatively TRBD1 (5 bases). CDR3 length equals 12 residues. V lost 6 bases and J 10 bases, leaving 18 bases between the germline ends. Germline V gives CDR1 SQVTM, CDR2 ANQGSEA. CDR3 bases: TGCAGCGTCTACGAACCGGGACTTGCAGCTTTCTTT. Translating it yields CSVYEPGLAAFF.

This clonotype has ten or more counts. The rearrangement links TRBV20-1 to TRBJ1-5; the match to TRBD1 covers 7 bases. Germline assignment: CDR1 DFQATT and CDR2 SNEGSKA (reference sequence). V shed 6 bases, J shed 3 bases, and the junction held 5 bases outside the gene matches. The CDR3 covers 13 residues. CDR3 in amino acids: CSAFDRANQPQHF. The CDR3, as DNA: TGCAGTGCCTTTGACAGGGCCAATCAGCCCCAGCATTTT.

This clonotype was seen more than once but under ten times. The chain links TRBV27 to TRBJ1-5; D gene ambiguous. The germline V gene has CDR1 MNHEY and CDR2 SMNVEV (reference sequence). Trimming removed 6 bases at V and 1 base at J, with 10 bases between. This CDR3 has 14 amino acids. The CDR3 region has the DNA TGTGCCAGCAGCATCGGCAGGAGCAATCAGCCCCAGCATTTT. It specifies CASSIGRSNQPQHF.